This TCR beta chain was documented in a study of PD-L1 blockade in urothelial cancer. In the study overall: Blood analyses occurred 3 weeks (second dose) and 6 weeks post treatment start. Counts from blood samples showed a median of around 150,000 T cells.

Sequencing was performed with immunoSEQ multiplex PCR; in TCRdb, only in-frame clones are kept and a portion is missing. This table has tens of thousands of clones, 82% appearing once. Germline V gives CDR1 MNHNY, CDR2 SVGAGI (reference sequence). J lost 3 bases, V lost 5 bases, and 5 bases had no gene match. CDR3 length: 14 residues. Comment on this clone: The same CDR3 can be traced to other DNA sequences in this sample.

The chain has TRBV6-6 and TRBJ2-7; 9 bases align to TRBD1. The TCR sequence derives from a man aged 65-85 years with urothelial cancer. The material was PBMCs, obtained around atezolizumab (anti-PD-L1) treatment. The CDR3: CASSPGQGSYEQYF. As DNA, the CDR3 is TGTGCCAGCAGTCCGGGACAGGGAAGCTACGAGCAGTACTTC.